The rows below give T cell receptor beta chains drawn from one sample of a study of shared clonotypes between healthy human individuals. Clones were sequenced by immunoSEQ multiplex PCR, and TCRdb holds only the in-frame ones, with some missing. Of some 2.3 million clones listed, just over 90% are singletons. Sequenced input: naive CD4+ T cells from PBMCs. Every receptor here comes from a man younger than 35 in good health. Some clones in this sample may be carry-over from other donors' samples. Each CDR3 is given with its conserved first and last residue. A D gene is named only where the DNA matches it firmly. For some rows the clone size is stated as once, few or many, or as a class when expanded; others skip it.

v_call	d_call	j_call	clone_size	cdr3_aa	cdr3_nt
TRBV27	NA	TRBJ1-1	NA	CASSPLDGNEAFF	TGTGCCAGCAGTCCTCTGGACGGTAATGAAGCTTTCTTT
TRBV10-3	TRBD2	TRBJ2-1	NA	CAISESRVTSGYNEQFF	TGTGCCATCAGTGAGTCGAGGGTAACTAGCGGTTACAATGAGCAGTTCTTC
TRBV18	TRBD1	TRBJ1-2	NA	CASSRRDRVDENYGYTF	TGTGCCAGCTCACGGAGGGACAGGGTGGATGAAAACTATGGCTACACCTTC
TRBV10-3	NA	TRBJ2-6	NA	CAIFKSGANVLTF	TGTGCCATCTTCAAATCTGGGGCCAACGTCCTGACTTTC
TRBV5-1	NA	TRBJ1-4	once	CASSLDPVPNEKLFF	TGCGCCAGCAGCTTGGATCCAGTCCCTAATGAAAAACTGTTTTTT
TRBV6-5	TRBD2	TRBJ2-3	once	CASRPGGPITDTQYF	TGTGCCAGCAGGCCGGGAGGGCCAATTACAGATACGCAGTATTTT
TRBV29-1	TRBD1	TRBJ1-1	NA	CSVEETGNEAFF	TGCAGCGTTGAAGAGACAGGGAATGAAGCTTTCTTT
TRBV2	NA	TRBJ1-2	NA	CASTKDESYGYTF	TGTGCCAGCACCAAGGACGAGTCCTATGGCTACACCTTC
TRBV7-9	NA	TRBJ1-5	NA	CASSPGDQPQHF	TGTGCCAGCAGCCCTGGGGATCAGCCCCAGCATTTT
TRBV7-9	NA	TRBJ2-2	NA	CASSLKAETYTGELFF	TGTGCCAGCAGCTTGAAAGCCGAAACGTACACCGGGGAGCTGTTTTTT
TRBV5-1	NA	TRBJ2-5	once	CASSLAVPNQETQYF	TGCGCCAGCAGCTTGGCCGTGCCCAACCAAGAGACCCAGTACTTC
TRBV6-1	NA	TRBJ1-2	NA	CASGRTGNEGYTF	TGTGCCAGCGGACGAACAGGGAATGAAGGCTACACCTTC
TRBV2	NA	TRBJ2-1	NA	CASRGGTSEQFF	TGTGCCAGCAGGGGGGGGACATCTGAGCAGTTCTTC
TRBV9	NA	TRBJ2-1	NA	CASSVAEGSYNEQFF	TGTGCCAGCAGCGTAGCGGAGGGGTCCTACAATGAGCAGTTCTTC
TRBV4-3	NA	TRBJ2-7	NA	CASSQDRLALTYEQYF	TGCGCCAGCAGCCAAGATCGCCTAGCATTAACCTACGAGCAGTACTTC
TRBV6-1	TRBD1	TRBJ1-1	NA	CASRSTPGQGRGAFF	TGTGCCAGCAGATCCACTCCGGGACAGGGGAGGGGAGCTTTCTTT
TRBV28	NA	TRBJ2-7	NA	CASTTQALYEQYF	TGTGCCAGCACTACACAAGCCCTCTACGAGCAGTACTTC
TRBV27	NA	TRBJ1-5	NA	CASSLNGGNQPQHF	TGTGCCAGCAGTTTAAACGGGGGTAATCAGCCCCAGCATTTT
TRBV25-1	NA	TRBJ1-2	NA	CASSEPRGADSTGYTF	TGTGCCAGCAGTGAACCCCGCGGGGCAGATAGTACGGGCTACACCTTC
TRBV19	NA	TRBJ1-1	NA	CASSKRDKEAFF	TGTGCCAGTAGTAAGCGGGACAAAGAAGCTTTCTTT
TRBV4-2	NA	TRBJ1-2	NA	CASSQDPADYGYTF	TGTGCCAGCAGCCAAGACCCTGCAGACTATGGCTACACCTTC
TRBV2	NA	TRBJ2-5	NA	CASRGRSQETQYF	TGTGCCAGCAGGGGACGGTCCCAAGAGACCCAGTACTTC
TRBV25-1	NA	TRBJ1-5	NA	CASSDSGGNQPQHF	TGTGCCAGCAGTGATAGCGGGGGCAATCAGCCCCAGCATTTT
TRBV10-1	NA	TRBJ1-5	NA	CASSEDHTRPQHF	TGCGCCAGCAGTGAGGACCATACAAGGCCCCAGCATTTT
TRBV19	NA	TRBJ1-2	NA	CASAGRLNYGYTF	TGTGCCAGTGCGGGACGGCTTAACTATGGCTACACCTTC
TRBV19	NA	TRBJ1-3	NA	CASSIPGLSGNTIYF	TGTGCCAGTAGTATCCCGGGACTCTCTGGAAACACCATATATTTT
TRBV9	NA	TRBJ2-5	NA	CASSPMGETQYF	TGTGCCAGCAGCCCCATGGGGGAGACCCAGTACTTC
TRBV7-9	NA	TRBJ1-2	NA	CASSLTLNYGYTF	TGTGCCAGCAGCTTGACACTTAACTATGGCTACACCTTC
TRBV5-1	TRBD1	TRBJ1-1	few	CASTQGAGNTEAFF	TGCGCCAGCACACAGGGGGCTGGGAACACTGAAGCTTTCTTT
TRBV4-2	TRBD1	TRBJ2-1	NA	CASSQGDRDKYNEQFF	TGTGCCAGCAGCCAAGGGGACAGAGACAAGTACAATGAGCAGTTCTTC
TRBV6-5	TRBD1	TRBJ1-1	NA	CATSTGALGGTEAFF	TGTGCCACTTCTACAGGGGCCCTCGGGGGCACTGAAGCTTTCTTT
TRBV10-3	NA	TRBJ1-1	NA	CAISDRQGDNTEAFF	TGTGCCATCAGTGATAGGCAAGGTGATAACACTGAAGCTTTCTTT
TRBV5-1	NA	TRBJ2-1	NA	CASSRGGLARETDEQFF	TGCGCCAGCAGCCGAGGGGGATTAGCCCGAGAGACGGATGAGCAGTTCTTC
TRBV7-3	NA	TRBJ1-1	NA	CASSLIQGSTEAFF	TGTGCCAGCAGCTTAATACAGGGTAGCACTGAAGCTTTCTTT
TRBV28	NA	TRBJ2-1	NA	CASRLGDDEQFF	TGTGCCAGCAGGTTAGGGGACGATGAGCAGTTCTTC
TRBV7-2	NA	TRBJ2-3	NA	CASSQMGASVDTQYF	TGTGCCAGCAGCCAAATGGGGGCTAGCGTTGATACGCAGTATTTT
TRBV7-2	NA	TRBJ2-2	NA	CASSYQGNRAGELFF	TGTGCCAGCAGCTACCAGGGTAACCGGGCCGGGGAGCTGTTTTTT
TRBV2	TRBD2	TRBJ2-5	NA	CASSKGTSGTTQETQYF	TGTGCCAGCAGTAAAGGGACTAGCGGGACCACCCAAGAGACCCAGTACTTC
TRBV9	NA	TRBJ1-5	NA	CASARGQDRNQPQHF	TGTGCCAGTGCGCGAGGGCAGGACCGCAATCAGCCCCAGCATTTT
TRBV6-1	NA	TRBJ2-7	once	CASSAGLGEQYF	TGTGCCAGCAGTGCGGGTTTGGGTGAGCAGTACTTC
TRBV9	TRBD2	TRBJ2-2	NA	CASSVDGGLAGAGELFF	TGTGCCAGCAGCGTAGATGGCGGACTAGCGGGAGCCGGGGAGCTGTTTTTT
TRBV7-9	TRBD2	TRBJ2-1	NA	CASSRGASGSQLQFF	TGTGCCAGCAGCCGAGGGGCTAGCGGGAGTCAATTGCAGTTCTTC
TRBV9	NA	TRBJ1-1	once	CASSASLRVDTEAFF	TGTGCCAGCAGCGCGAGCCTCAGAGTGGACACTGAAGCTTTCTTT
TRBV9	TRBD2	TRBJ2-3	NA	CASSEGLAVSTDTQYF	TGTGCCAGCAGCGAGGGACTAGCGGTTAGCACAGATACGCAGTATTTT
TRBV6-5	NA	TRBJ1-2	NA	CASRGTNLGNGYTF	TGTGCCAGCCGCGGGACGAATCTAGGGAATGGCTACACCTTC
TRBV5-1	NA	TRBJ1-5	NA	CASSLGERNQPQHF	TGCGCCAGCAGCCTCGGAGAGCGCAATCAGCCCCAGCATTTT